The 27 T cell receptor beta chains presented below share a single source sample, sequenced in a study of shared clonotypes between healthy human individuals. Sequenced by immunoSEQ multiplex PCR; TCRdb stores in-frame clones only, minus some. The profile shows hundreds of thousands of clones, roughly 96% of them singletons. Terminally differentiated effector memory CD45RA+ cells were excluded from the naive CD8 cells, which were CD45RO-negative and positively selected for CCR7. Sequencing used naive CD8+ T cells sorted from blood. The origin of the receptors is a woman in her twenties or thirties in good health.

The gene calls are TRBV27 and TRBJ1-1; TRBD1 aligns across 8 bases. V shed 3 bases and J 4 bases; nucleotides not matched to a gene: 13. The CDR3 loop spans 17 amino acids. Germline lookup yields CDR1 MNHEY and CDR2 SMNVEV (reference sequence). CDR3 sequence reads: CASSFNSGQVKSTEAFF. The CDR3 DNA reads TGTGCCAGCAGTTTTAATTCGGGACAGGTCAAATCCACTGAAGCTTTCTTT.

CDR3 coding DNA: TGTGCCAGCAGCTGTACCAGGTACAGCACAGATACGCAGTATTTT. Translated: CASSCTRYSTDTQYF. The chain recombines TRBV5-6 with TRBJ2-3, with D unclear. The germline V and J ends were trimmed by 3 bases and 0 bases, with 11 bases remaining between them. Germline CDR1 and CDR2: SGHDT and YYEEEE. The CDR3 totals 15 residues.

The chain uses TRBV7-9 and TRBJ2-1, with D tentatively TRBD1 (6 bases). The germline V gene encodes CDR1 SEHNR and CDR2 FQNEAQ (reference sequence). The CDR3 length is 14 residues. V was pared by 4 bases and J by 7 bases, with 14 bases between. The CDR3 DNA reads TGTGCCAGCAGCTCACCGACAGGTCAAAATGAGCAGTTCTTC. Its translation: CASSSPTGQNEQFF.

The rearrangement uses TRBV4-1 and TRBJ1-2; unclear D gene. The CDR3 has 15 amino acids. V lost 1 base and J 3 bases, leaving 12 bases between the germline ends. Germline V CDR1 and CDR2: MGHRA, YSYEKL. CDR3 in DNA: TGCGCCAGCAGCCAAGGGACGGGTTCGGACTATGGCTACACCTTC. Protein product: CASSQGTGSDYGYTF.

The genes are TRBV11-3 and TRBJ2-1, with a possible D match to TRBD2 (6 bases). The CDR3 covers 13 residues. Trimming pared 3 bases from V and 6 bases from J, leaving 9 bases between. The germline V gene has CDR1 SGHNT and CDR2 YENEEA. CDR3 sequence (DNA): TGTGCCAGCAGCTTTATGGGACTCAATGAGCAGTTCTTC. Translated: CASSFMGLNEQFF.

The chain links TRBV11-2 to TRBJ2-1; D not resolved. Trimming removed 4 bases at V and 5 bases at J, with 9 bases between. The CDR3 covers 13 residues. Germline CDR1 SGHAT, CDR2 FQNNGV. The CDR3 nucleotides are TGTGCCAGCAGCTCAAGACGGAACAATGAGCAGTTCTTC. This sequence encodes CASSSRRNNEQFF.

The rearrangement joins TRBV19 to TRBJ1-2; possibly TRBD1 for D (5 bases). CDR1 and CDR2 from the germline V gene are LNHDA and SQIVND (reference sequence). V was clipped by 7 bases and J by 4 bases, with 16 bases between them. The CDR3 extends over 14 amino acids. The CDR3 loop reads CASIAQGRGYGYTF. The CDR3 coding sequence is TGTGCCAGTATCGCCCAGGGCCGGGGCTATGGCTACACCTTC.

This chain joins TRBV7-9 and TRBJ2-5; 8 bases align to TRBD1. The J call may not be correct, given that the DNA end is closer to TRBJ2-7. The CDR3 sequence is 16 residues long. Germline V gives CDR1 SEHNR, CDR2 FQNEAQ (reference sequence). The DNA for the CDR3 is TGTGCCAGCAGCTTAGCGCTTCGGACAGGGAACTACGAGCAGTACTTC. Encoded protein: CASSLALRTGNYEQYF.

The genes are TRBV6-1 and TRBJ1-4, with unresolved D. V was trimmed by 3 bases and J by 7 bases, leaving 12 bases between them. The CDR3 has 14 residues. Germline V gene data show CDR1 as MNHNS and CDR2 as SASEGT. This CDR3 reads CASSEVPYGEKLFF. The CDR3 DNA reads as TGTGCCAGCAGTGAGGTCCCATACGGTGAAAAACTGTTTTTT.

The CDR3 here is CASSYGDEQFF. The CDR3 nucleotides are TGTGCCAGCAGTTACGGTGATGAGCAGTTCTTC. This rearrangement joins TRBV6-6 to TRBJ2-1; D is undetermined. V lost 2 bases and J 8 bases, leaving 4 bases between the germline ends. CDR3 size: 11 residues. Germline values: CDR1 MNHNY, CDR2 SVGAGI (reference sequence).

This clone was detected once. Other DNA sequences in the sample encode the same CDR3. V and J are TRBV5-4 and TRBJ2-7; no firm D call. The CDR3 length is 13 residues. Trimming took 1 base from V and 0 from J, leaving 5 bases between them. The V gene's germline CDR1 is SGHNT and CDR2 YYREEE (reference sequence). This chain's CDR3 is CASSLKGSYEQYF. The CDR3 bases are TGTGCCAGCAGCTTGAAGGGCTCCTACGAGCAGTACTTC.

This clone was recorded only once. The J gene is TRBJ2-2, the V gene TRBV5-1; 7 bases fit TRBD1. This CDR3 comprises 13 residues. Trimming removed 3 bases from V and 6 bases from J; junction bases left unmatched: 2. Looked up from germline, CDR1 is SGHRS and CDR2 is YFSETQ. The CDR3 loop reads CASSWTGSGELFF. In DNA, the CDR3 is TGCGCCAGCAGCTGGACAGGTTCCGGGGAGCTGTTTTTT. Looking up the rest from reference TRBV5-1 and TRBJ2-2 gives the full variable domain: KAGVTQTPRYLIKTRGQQVTLSCSPISGHRSVSWYQQTPGQGLQFLFEYFSETQRNKGNFPGRFSGRQFSNSRSEMNVSTLELGDSALYLCASSWTGSGELFFGEGSRLTVL.

The V and J genes are TRBV7-8 and TRBJ2-5; 11 nucleotides agree with TRBD2. Germline trimming cut 5 bases from V and 4 bases from J; bases unmatched to any gene: 15. In germline, CDR1 is SGHVS, CDR2 FQNEAQ. CDR3 length equals 18 residues. The CDR3 nucleotides are TGTGCCAGCAGCCCAGGGACTAGCGGATACGCTTTGTCAGAGACCCAGTACTTC. It translates to CASSPGTSGYALSETQYF.

This chain links TRBV4-1 with TRBJ2-7, with a tentative D call TRBD2 (6 bases). Germline V gene sequence: CDR1 MGHRA, CDR2 YSYEKL. V gave up 5 bases and J gave up 3 bases, with 17 bases separating them. This CDR3 spans 15 amino acids. In DNA form, the CDR3 reads TGCGCCAGCAGCGAAGGGGATAGCGGCTTCTACGAGCAGTACTTC. Amino acids: CASSEGDSGFYEQYF.

The chain links TRBV27 to TRBJ2-7; D gene ambiguous. Trimming cost V 7 bases and J 6 bases, with 16 bases left between them. Looked up from germline, CDR1 is MNHEY and CDR2 is SMNVEV (reference sequence). This CDR3 comprises 13 residues. CDR3 sequence (DNA): TGTGCCAGCACTTCTCTGGGCTTCGGCGAGCAGTACTTC. Translation gives CASTSLGFGEQYF.

In nucleotides, the CDR3 is TGTGCCAGCAGCTCGAGCGGGAGAGGTTTGGATGAGCAGTTCTTC. It is translated as CASSSSGRGLDEQFF. The gene calls are TRBV13 and TRBJ2-1; 8 nucleotides line up with TRBD2. Germline CDR1 is PRHDT and CDR2 is FYEKMQ (reference sequence). V shed 4 bases, J shed 8 bases, and the junction held 10 bases outside the gene matches. This CDR3 contains 15 residues.

The chain joins TRBV11-2 to TRBJ2-1, with 14 positions matching TRBD2. J lost 8 bases, V lost 6 bases, and 9 bases had no gene match. Germline V lookup: CDR1 SGHAT, CDR2 FQNNGV. This CDR3 is 16 amino acids long. CDR3 DNA sequence: TGTGCCAGCAGAATATTACCGGGACTAGCGGGAGATGAGCAGTTCTTC. Protein sequence: CASRILPGLAGDEQFF.

This clone appeared a few times. The CDR3 coding sequence is TGTGCCAGCAGTTTTGGGGGATTCCAGCCCCAGCATTTT. Translated, it gives CASSFGGFQPQHF. The chain couples TRBV28 to TRBJ1-5; TRBD1 is a possible D gene (5 bases). The V gene lost 3 bases and the J gene lost 7 bases, with 10 bases spanning the gap. The CDR3 extends over 13 amino acids. Germline V gene data show CDR1 as MDHEN and CDR2 as SYDVKM.

The CDR3 loop is CASSEAAWISNYGYTF. DNA for the CDR3: TGTGCCAGCAGTGAAGCGGCTTGGATCTCTAACTATGGCTACACCTTC. The chain has TRBV2 and TRBJ1-2, with unresolved D. The CDR3 consists of 16 residues. CDR1 is SNHLY, CDR2 FYNNEI, per germline. Deletions cut 0 bases from V and 0 bases from J, with 11 bases between.

This clone was recorded once. V is TRBV7-9 and J is TRBJ2-7, with D possibly TRBD1 on 6 matching bases. Germline assignment: CDR1 SEHNR and CDR2 FQNEAQ (reference sequence). CDR3 size: 13 residues. Trimming stripped 5 bases from V and 4 bases from J, with 12 bases between. The CDR3 protein is CASSPPTGYEQYF. The DNA of the CDR3 is TGTGCCAGCAGCCCCCCGACAGGATACGAGCAGTACTTC.

The V gene is TRBV27, the J gene TRBJ2-7; D gene unclear. V was cut by 7 bases and J by 3 bases, with 13 bases left in between. CDR1 and CDR2 from the germline V gene are MNHEY and SMNVEV (reference sequence). This CDR3 has 13 residues. CDR3 nucleotide sequence: TGTGCCAGCACCCCCGGGCCGATCTACGAGCAGTACTTC. Translation gives CASTPGPIYEQYF.

The J gene is TRBJ2-1, the V gene TRBV13; 7 bases align to TRBD2. CDR1 is PRHDT and CDR2 is FYEKMQ in the germline V gene (reference sequence). The V gene end was trimmed by 5 bases and the J gene end by 6 bases; junction bases not matched to a gene: 7. The CDR3 is 14 amino acids. DNA for the CDR3: TGTGCCAGCAGCGTCTTAGCGGGCCCCAATGAGCAGTTCTTC. This codes for CASSVLAGPNEQFF.

V usage is TRBV6-1 and J usage is TRBJ2-7; 8 nucleotides line up with TRBD1. Germline-derived CDR1 and CDR2 are MNHNS and SASEGT. Trimming took 8 bases from V and 4 from J; bases not matched to a gene: 7. The CDR3 spans 13 residues. The CDR3 reads CASVAGGDYEQYF. DNA of the CDR3: TGTGCCAGCGTGGCAGGGGGCGATTACGAGCAGTACTTC.

The chain combines TRBV19 with TRBJ1-5; no firm D call. Trimming cost V 3 bases and J 3 bases, with 6 bases left between them. From germline, CDR1 is LNHDA and CDR2 SQIVND (reference sequence). The length of the CDR3 is 13 residues. CDR3 sequence reads: CASSIPSNQPQHF. The CDR3 DNA sequence: TGTGCCAGTAGTATCCCCTCCAATCAGCCCCAGCATTTT.

The chain employs TRBV28 and TRBJ2-7; the D gene is possibly TRBD2 (5 bases). With 3 bases removed from V and 5 bases from J, the gap between germline ends came to 11 bases. Germline V gene lookup returns CDR1 MDHEN and CDR2 SYDVKM. The CDR3 spans 13 residues. The CDR3 DNA follows: TGTGCCAGCAGTTTTGGTCTCGGGGACGAGCAGTACTTC. Protein product: CASSFGLGDEQYF.

Notes on this clone: This sample also contains other DNA sequences that code for the same CDR3. The CDR3 loop is CASSLTGSNEKLFF. CDR3 coding DNA: TGTGCCAGCAGTCTGACAGGTTCTAATGAAAAACTGTTTTTT. This chain uses TRBV27 with TRBJ1-4; TRBD1 might be the D (6 bases). This CDR3 has 14 amino acids. Germline CDR1 MNHEY, CDR2 SMNVEV (reference sequence). Trimming removed 5 bases from V and 3 bases from J, with 10 bases in between.

This chain connects TRBV28 to TRBJ2-7, with TRBD1 matching 10 bases. Germline CDR1 and CDR2: MDHEN and SYDVKM. Trimming at V came to 5 bases and at J to 3 bases, leaving 4 bases not matched to a gene. This CDR3 has 14 amino acids. Here the CDR3 DNA reads TGTGCCAGCAGTGAGACAGGGGGCATCTACGAGCAGTACTTC. Its protein is CASSETGGIYEQYF.